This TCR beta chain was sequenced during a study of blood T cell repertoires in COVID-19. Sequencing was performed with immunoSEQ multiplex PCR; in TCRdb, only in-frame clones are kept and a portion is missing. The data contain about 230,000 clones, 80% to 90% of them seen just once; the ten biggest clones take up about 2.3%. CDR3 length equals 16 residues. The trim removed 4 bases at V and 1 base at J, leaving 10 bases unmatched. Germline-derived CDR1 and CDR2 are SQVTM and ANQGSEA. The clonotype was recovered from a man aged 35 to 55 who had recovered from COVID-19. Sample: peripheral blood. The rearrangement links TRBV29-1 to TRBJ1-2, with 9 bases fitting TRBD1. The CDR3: CSVGNTGGAVNYGYTF. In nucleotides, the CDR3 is TGCAGCGTTGGGAACACAGGGGGCGCGGTTAACTATGGCTACACCTTC.